This TCR beta chain was sequenced during a study of regulatory T cells in long-lasting Graves disease. Overall study context: Over 5 years of antithyroid drugs with positive TSH receptor antibodies was taken to mean persistent Graves' disease. Study-wide points: Persistent Graves' patients possessed reduced TCR diversity relative to recently diagnosed ones. TRBV28, TRBJ1-2 and TRBJ2-5 were segments that persistent disease favored. Sample size, which was small, may have reduced accuracy.

Time point denoted: persistent/refractory GD, antithyroid drugs over 5 years with positive TRAb. With RNA extracted from PBMCs as input, the TCR library was made. Sequencing libraries for TCR beta were prepared with iRepertoire HTBI primers and Arm-PCR of CDR3 regions. Each CDR3 protein is one row after TCRdb ran MiXCR on the multiplex PCR reads. The sample has about 400,000 distinct CDR3 sequences, around 20% seen once; the top ten hold less than 25%. This CDR3 has 15 residues. Unmatched junction bases numbered 13, after V lost 7 bases and J lost 5 bases. The V gene's germline CDR1 is SQVTM and CDR2 ANQGSEA. Concerning this clonotype itself: Its antigen is still unknown.

The chain employs TRBV29-1 and TRBJ1-2, with 10 bases matching TRBD1. The source material was peripheral blood mononuclear cells (PBMCs), sampled when the disease was refractory, from a patient treated with antithyroid drugs. This TCR derives from a female donor with Graves disease. This CDR3 is CSAEATGTGDYGYTF. Written as DNA, the CDR3 is TGCAGCGCTGAGGCCACCGGGACAGGGGATTATGGCTACACCTTC.